These 16 T cell receptor beta chains originate from one sample sequenced in a study of T cell responses to AZD1222 COVID-19 vaccine. The method was immunoSEQ multiplex PCR; TCRdb's version includes in-frame clones alone and lacks a portion of them. The data show 25,000 to 30,000 clones, around 90% seen once. This material consisted of peripheral blood, taken on day 0 of AZD1222 vaccination. These receptors were collected from an adult in good health.

This rearrangement joins TRBV2 to TRBJ2-5; the D is unclear. The V gene's germline CDR1 is SNHLY and CDR2 FYNNEI. Trimming took 1 base from V and 6 from J, leaving 0 bases between them. The CDR3 consists of 10 residues. CDR3 amino acids: CASSEETQYF. The CDR3 bases are TGTGCCAGCAGTGAAGAGACCCAGTACTTC.

This clone was detected only a few times. The rearrangement joins TRBV25-1 to TRBJ2-3; 8 bases match TRBD2. The germline CDR1 and CDR2 sequences are MGHDK and SYGVNS. This CDR3 contains 16 residues. V lost 4 bases and J lost 5; bases outside the gene matches: 11. DNA of the CDR3: TGTGCCAGCAGTGTCCTGGCGAGCGGGAGCGGAGATACGCAGTATTTT. Protein product: CASSVLASGSGDTQYF.

In nucleotides, the CDR3 is TGTGCCAGCAGTTTTCCCCCTCCCCAGCCCCAGCATTTT. Its translation is CASSFPPPQPQHF. The chain employs TRBV12-3 or TRBV12-4 and TRBJ1-5, with no clear D. CDR3 size: 13 residues. The ends were cut back, 3 bases at V and 7 bases at J, with 10 bases in the middle.

J is TRBJ1-2 and V is TRBV5-1; D unclear. The CDR3 is made up of 13 amino acids. The germline gives CDR1 SGHRS, CDR2 YFSETQ. The V gene lost 3 bases and the J gene lost 4 bases, with 10 bases spanning the gap. For the CDR3, the DNA is TGCGCCAGCAGCTGGGATTTAGGCTATGGCTACACCTTC. This gives the protein CASSWDLGYGYTF.

The chain combines TRBV28 with TRBJ1-5; D is undetermined. CDR1 is MDHEN, CDR2 SYDVKM, per germline. V lost 5 bases and J 4 bases, leaving 15 bases between the germline ends. CDR3 length: 15 residues. The CDR3 spells CASSPPAWKNQPQHF. The CDR3 nucleotides read TGTGCCAGCAGTCCCCCTGCGTGGAAAAATCAGCCCCAGCATTTT.

The chain carries TRBV7-2 and TRBJ1-5; 8 bases match TRBD1. The CDR3 spans 15 residues. Germline assignment: CDR1 SGHTA and CDR2 FQGNSA. V was pared by 1 base and J by 4 bases, with 3 bases of the junction left unmatched. The CDR3 spells CASSLDRGGNQPQHF. CDR3 coding DNA: TGTGCCAGCAGCTTAGACAGGGGGGGGAATCAGCCCCAGCATTTT.

This clone showed up just once. The J gene is TRBJ2-7, the V gene TRBV6-5; TRBD2 matches at 8 bases. CDR3 length: 15 amino acids. Germline assignment: CDR1 MNHEY and CDR2 SVGAGI. V shed 2 bases, J shed 6 bases, and the junction held 9 bases outside the gene matches. CDR3 amino acids: CASSYGLSGRSEQYF. In DNA form, the CDR3 reads TGTGCCAGCAGTTACGGCCTAAGCGGGAGAAGCGAGCAGTACTTC.

The chain couples TRBV10-3 to TRBJ2-1, with 7 bases fitting TRBD2. Germline CDR1 ENHRY, CDR2 SYGVKD. This CDR3 is built from 14 residues. With V trimmed by 2 bases and J by 2 bases, 0 bases remained unmatched. The CDR3 DNA is TGTGCCATCAGTGAGAGCGGGACCTACAATGAGCAGTTCTTC. Translated: CAISESGTYNEQFF.

The rearrangement uses TRBV4-3 and TRBJ2-3; 7 bases align to TRBD1. V lost 9 bases to trimming and J lost 2 bases; unmatched junction nucleotides: 14. CDR3 length equals 16 residues. Germline V gene lookup returns CDR1 LGHNA and CDR2 YSLEER. The CDR3 loop reads CASSLQGVQNTDTQYF. CDR3 nucleotides: TGCGCCAGTTCACTCCAGGGGGTCCAAAACACAGATACGCAGTATTTT.

The chain is built from TRBV6-1 and TRBJ1-2, with D uncertain. The length of the CDR3 is 14 residues. Trimming took off 3 bases at V and 4 bases at J, with 12 bases between the two ends. Looked up from germline, CDR1 is MNHNS and CDR2 is SASEGT. CDR3 amino acids: CASSESGQPYGYTF. The CDR3 coding sequence is TGTGCCAGCAGTGAGTCTGGGCAGCCCTATGGCTACACCTTC.

The gene calls are TRBV6-5 and TRBJ2-2; D is uncertain. Germline V gene sequence: CDR1 MNHEY, CDR2 SVGAGI. The CDR3 contains 15 residues. V was clipped by 2 bases and J by 4 bases, with 11 bases between them. CDR3 sequence: CASSYNRPSTGELFF. In nucleotides, the CDR3 is TGTGCCAGCAGTTACAACAGACCATCCACCGGGGAGCTGTTTTTT.

About this clone: Different DNA sequences within this sample yield the same CDR3. The chain uses TRBV7-8 and TRBJ2-1; D is perhaps TRBD2 (5 bases). V was clipped by 2 bases and J by 6 bases, with 8 bases between them. The CDR3 covers 13 residues. The V gene's germline CDR1 is SGHVS and CDR2 FQNEAQ. CDR3 amino acids: CASSLLRGNEQFF. For the CDR3, the DNA is TGTGCCAGCAGCTTACTACGGGGCAATGAGCAGTTCTTC.

V and J are TRBV6-2 or TRBV6-3 and TRBJ1-5, with D perhaps TRBD1 (6 bases). Germline lookup yields CDR1 MNHEY and CDR2 SVGEGT. The CDR3 totals 15 residues. The V end lost 2 bases, the J end lost 3 bases, and 11 bases lay between the germline ends. The CDR3 DNA reads TGTGCCAGCAGTTACCTGGGACACAACAATCAGCCCCAGCATTTT. Protein product: CASSYLGHNNQPQHF.

This clone is a singleton in its sample. The chain links TRBV7-9 to TRBJ2-7; D is perhaps TRBD1 (6 bases). The CDR3 extends over 14 amino acids. CDR1 SEHNR and CDR2 FQNEAQ come from the germline V gene (reference sequence). V was shortened by 5 bases and J by 3 bases, with 14 bases between the two germline ends. The CDR3 coding sequence is TGTGCCAGCAGCCTAGGACAGAGCCTCTACGAGCAGTACTTC. Protein product: CASSLGQSLYEQYF.

The chain joins TRBV5-1 to TRBJ1-2; 8 bases fit TRBD1. Losses at the gene ends were 4 bases for V and 4 bases for J; bases not matched to a gene: 15. The CDR3 is made up of 17 amino acids. CDR1 SGHRS and CDR2 YFSETQ come from the germline V gene. The CDR3 DNA follows: TGCGCCAGCAGCGCCGAACCCCCCGGGACAGGAGCCTATGGCTACACCTTC. It codes for CASSAEPPGTGAYGYTF.

The rearrangement joins TRBV27 to TRBJ2-1, with 14 nucleotides matching TRBD2. Trimming at V came to 5 bases and at J to 9 bases, leaving 6 bases not matched to a gene. Germline V gene lookup returns CDR1 MNHEY and CDR2 SMNVEV (reference sequence). The CDR3 has 15 amino acids. In DNA, the CDR3 is TGTGCCAGCAGTCACGGGACTAGCGGGAGTTCTGAGCAGTTCTTC. Amino acid sequence: CASSHGTSGSSEQFF.